The clone carrying this T cell receptor beta chain is judged medium-sized. Its cognate antigen is unknown. Priming with a constant-region primer yielded TCR beta cDNA from roughly 500 ng total RNA. Libraries for TCR beta were built through three nested multiplex PCR rounds, which together made up a slightly modified ARM-PCR procedure. Each of the first two PCR rounds ran approximately 11 cycles with TRBV1-TRBV30 forward and C-beta reverse primers. TCRdb re-called the multiplex PCR reads through MiXCR, storing one row per CDR3 protein. The sample holds 30,000 to 35,000 distinct CDR3 sequences, over 60% seen once. This sample is drawn from a study of tumor-infiltrating lymphocytes in primary liver carcinoma. Study-level results: Just about 7-24% of leading clones were found in every one of five regions. Relative to blood, tumors carried a significantly larger fraction of the repertoire in their top 250 clones (p = 0.039). Tumor region pairs shared more overlap than did tumor-adjacent and tumor-blood pairs.

The CDR3 consists of 13 residues. Per the germline V gene, CDR1 is MNHEY and CDR2 is SVGEGT. V was clipped by 4 bases and J by 5 bases, with 9 bases between them. For each extraction, RNA and DNA were obtained together from around 20-30 mg of unsorted bulk tissue. Five separate regions of each tumor underwent sampling. Sequencing input: liver tumor tissue from sampling region 5. Subset given: tumor region T5, tumor centre. The rearrangement uses TRBV6-2 or TRBV6-3 and TRBJ1-5; D is unresolved. This receptor was identified in a man aged 40-49 years with primary liver carcinoma and hepatitis B virus infection. The CDR3 region is CASSSPLDQPQHF. CDR3 sequence (DNA): TGTGCCAGCAGTTCTCCCTTAGATCAGCCCCAGCATTTT.